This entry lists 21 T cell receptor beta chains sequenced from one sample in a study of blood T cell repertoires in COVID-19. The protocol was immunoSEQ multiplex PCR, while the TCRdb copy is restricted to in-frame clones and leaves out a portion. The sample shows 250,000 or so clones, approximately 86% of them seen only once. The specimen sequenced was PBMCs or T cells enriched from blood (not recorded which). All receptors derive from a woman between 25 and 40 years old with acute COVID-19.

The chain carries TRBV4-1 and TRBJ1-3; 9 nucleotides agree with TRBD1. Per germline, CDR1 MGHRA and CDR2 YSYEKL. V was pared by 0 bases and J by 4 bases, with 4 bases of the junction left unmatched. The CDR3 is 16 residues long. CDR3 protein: CASSQEQGTGGNTIYF. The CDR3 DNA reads TGCGCCAGCAGCCAAGAACAGGGGACAGGGGGAAACACCATATATTTT.

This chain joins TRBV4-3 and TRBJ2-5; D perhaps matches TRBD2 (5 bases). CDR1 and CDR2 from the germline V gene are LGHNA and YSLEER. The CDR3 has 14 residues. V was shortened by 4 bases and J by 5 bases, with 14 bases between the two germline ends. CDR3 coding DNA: TGCGCCAGCAGCCCAACCCTAGCTACGGAGACCCAGTACTTC. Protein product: CASSPTLATETQYF.

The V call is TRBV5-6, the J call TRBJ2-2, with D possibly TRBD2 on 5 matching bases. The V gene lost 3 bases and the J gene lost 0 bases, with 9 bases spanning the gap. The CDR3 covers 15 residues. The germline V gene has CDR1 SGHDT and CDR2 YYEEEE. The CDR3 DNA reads TGTGCCAGCAGCTGGCCGGGGTCGAACACCGGGGAGCTGTTTTTT. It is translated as CASSWPGSNTGELFF.

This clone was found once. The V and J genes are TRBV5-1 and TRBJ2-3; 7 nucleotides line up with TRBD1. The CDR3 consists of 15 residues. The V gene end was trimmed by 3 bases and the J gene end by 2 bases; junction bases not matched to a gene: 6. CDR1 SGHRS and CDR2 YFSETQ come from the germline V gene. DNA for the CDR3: TGCGCCAGCAGCTCAGGGGACAGAAACACAGATACGCAGTATTTT. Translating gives CASSSGDRNTDTQYF.

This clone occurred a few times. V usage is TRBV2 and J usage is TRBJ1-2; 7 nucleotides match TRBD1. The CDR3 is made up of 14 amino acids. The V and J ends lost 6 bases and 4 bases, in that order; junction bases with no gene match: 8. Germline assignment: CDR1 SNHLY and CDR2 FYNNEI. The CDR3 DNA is TGTGCCAGCAGCGACAGGGTGTTGGGCTATGGCTACACCTTC. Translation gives CASSDRVLGYGYTF. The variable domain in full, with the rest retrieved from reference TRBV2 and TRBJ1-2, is EPEVTQTPSHQVTQMGQEVILRCVPISNHLYFYWYRQILGQKVEFLVSFYNNEISEKSEIFDDQFSVERPDGSNFTLKIRSTKLEDSAMYFCASSDRVLGYGYTFGSGTRLTVV.

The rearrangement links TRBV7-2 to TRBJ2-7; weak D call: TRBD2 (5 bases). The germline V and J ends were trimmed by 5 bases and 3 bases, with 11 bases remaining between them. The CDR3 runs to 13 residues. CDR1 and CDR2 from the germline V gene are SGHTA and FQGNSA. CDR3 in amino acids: CASSLPGVYEQYF. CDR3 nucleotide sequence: TGTGCCAGCAGCCTTCCCGGGGTCTACGAGCAGTACTTC.

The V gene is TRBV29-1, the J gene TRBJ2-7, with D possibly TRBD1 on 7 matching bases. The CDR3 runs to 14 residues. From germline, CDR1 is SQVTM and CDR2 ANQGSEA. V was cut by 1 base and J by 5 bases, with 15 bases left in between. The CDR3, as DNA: TGCAGCGTTGAAGCGGAGGGACAGCGGCACGAGCAGTACTTC. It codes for CSVEAEGQRHEQYF.

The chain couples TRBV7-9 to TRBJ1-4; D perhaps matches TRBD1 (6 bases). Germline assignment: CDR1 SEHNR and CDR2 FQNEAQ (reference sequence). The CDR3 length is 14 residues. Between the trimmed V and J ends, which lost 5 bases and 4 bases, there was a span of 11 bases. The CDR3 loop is CASSRDILNEKLFF. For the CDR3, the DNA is TGTGCCAGCAGCCGGGACATCCTTAATGAAAAACTGTTTTTT.

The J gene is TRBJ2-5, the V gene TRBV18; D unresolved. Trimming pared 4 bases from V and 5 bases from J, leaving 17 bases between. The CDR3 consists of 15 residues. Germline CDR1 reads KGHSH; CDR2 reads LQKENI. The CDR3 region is CASSRSHRGPETQYF. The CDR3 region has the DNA TGTGCCAGCTCACGGTCTCACCGTGGGCCGGAGACCCAGTACTTC.

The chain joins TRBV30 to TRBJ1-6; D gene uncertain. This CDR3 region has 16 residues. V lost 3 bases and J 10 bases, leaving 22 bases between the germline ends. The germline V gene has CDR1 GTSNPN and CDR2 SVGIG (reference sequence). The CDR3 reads CAWREKREPPPSPLHF. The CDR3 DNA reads TGTGCCTGGAGGGAGAAGAGGGAGCCCCCCCCATCACCCCTCCACTTT.

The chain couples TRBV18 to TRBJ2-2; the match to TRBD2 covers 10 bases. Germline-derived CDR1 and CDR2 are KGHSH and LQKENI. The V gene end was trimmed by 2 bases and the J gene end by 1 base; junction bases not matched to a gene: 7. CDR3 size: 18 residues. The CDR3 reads CASSPSTSGVMNTGELFF. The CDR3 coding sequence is TGTGCCAGCTCACCATCAACTAGCGGGGTAATGAACACCGGGGAGCTGTTTTTT.

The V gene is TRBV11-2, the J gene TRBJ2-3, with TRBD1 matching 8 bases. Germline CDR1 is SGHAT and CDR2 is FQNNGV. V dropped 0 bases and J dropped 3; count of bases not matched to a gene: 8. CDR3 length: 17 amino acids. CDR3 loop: CASSLDFDRGGTDTQYF. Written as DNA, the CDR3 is TGTGCCAGCAGCTTAGACTTCGACAGGGGCGGGACAGATACGCAGTATTTT.

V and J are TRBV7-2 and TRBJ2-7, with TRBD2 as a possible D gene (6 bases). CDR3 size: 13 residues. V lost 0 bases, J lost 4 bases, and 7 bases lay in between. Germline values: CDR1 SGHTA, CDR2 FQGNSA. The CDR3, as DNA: TGTGCCAGCAGCTTAGCGGAGGGTTACGAGCAGTACTTC. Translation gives CASSLAEGYEQYF.

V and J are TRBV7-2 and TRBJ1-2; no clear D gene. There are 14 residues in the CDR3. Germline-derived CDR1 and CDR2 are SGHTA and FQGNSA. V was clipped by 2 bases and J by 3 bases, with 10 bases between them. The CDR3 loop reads CASSLNSYYYGYTF. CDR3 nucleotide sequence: TGTGCCAGCAGCTTAAACAGCTATTACTATGGCTACACCTTC.

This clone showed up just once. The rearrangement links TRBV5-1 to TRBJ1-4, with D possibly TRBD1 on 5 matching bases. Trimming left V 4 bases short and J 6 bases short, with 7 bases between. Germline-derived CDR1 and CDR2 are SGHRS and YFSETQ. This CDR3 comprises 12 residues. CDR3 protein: CASSGADEKLFF. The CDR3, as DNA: TGCGCCAGCAGCGGGGCAGATGAAAAACTGTTTTTT.

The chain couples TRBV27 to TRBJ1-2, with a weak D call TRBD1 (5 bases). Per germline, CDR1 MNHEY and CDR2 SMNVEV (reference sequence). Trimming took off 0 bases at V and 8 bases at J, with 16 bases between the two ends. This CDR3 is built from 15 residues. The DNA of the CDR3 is TGTGCCAGCAGTTTATCAGGCCCGGGGGATTTAGGCTACACCTTC. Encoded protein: CASSLSGPGDLGYTF.

The CDR3 nucleotides read TGCGCCAGCAGCTTTATTCAGGACACTGAAGCTTTCTTT. It specifies CASSFIQDTEAFF. The rearrangement joins TRBV5-1 to TRBJ1-1, with no clear D. Germline CDR1 is SGHRS and CDR2 is YFSETQ. V was trimmed by 2 bases and J by 3 bases, leaving 8 bases between them. CDR3 length equals 13 residues. Filled out from reference TRBV5-1 and TRBJ1-1, the complete variable domain reads KAGVTQTPRYLIKTRGQQVTLSCSPISGHRSVSWYQQTPGQGLQFLFEYFSETQRNKGNFPGRFSGRQFSNSRSEMNVSTLELGDSALYLCASSFIQDTEAFFGQGTRLTVV.

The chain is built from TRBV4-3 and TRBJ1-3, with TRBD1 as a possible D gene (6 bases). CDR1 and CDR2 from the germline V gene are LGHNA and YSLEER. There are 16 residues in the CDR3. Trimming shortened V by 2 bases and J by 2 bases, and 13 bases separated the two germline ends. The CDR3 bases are TGCGCCAGCAGCCAATGGGGGCCGAGTACTGGAAACACCATATATTTT. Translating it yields CASSQWGPSTGNTIYF.

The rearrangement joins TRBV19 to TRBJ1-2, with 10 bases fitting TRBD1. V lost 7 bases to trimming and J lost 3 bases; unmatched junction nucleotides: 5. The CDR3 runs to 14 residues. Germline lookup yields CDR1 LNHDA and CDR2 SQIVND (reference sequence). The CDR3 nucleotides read TGTGCCAGTACCCGACAGGGGGCGCACTATGGCTACACCTTC. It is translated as CASTRQGAHYGYTF.

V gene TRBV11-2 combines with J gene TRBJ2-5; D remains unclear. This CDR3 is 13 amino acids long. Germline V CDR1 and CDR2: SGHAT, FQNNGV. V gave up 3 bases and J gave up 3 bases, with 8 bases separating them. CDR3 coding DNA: TGTGCCAGCAGCTTTAGCCAAGAAGAGACCCAGTACTTC. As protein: CASSFSQEETQYF.

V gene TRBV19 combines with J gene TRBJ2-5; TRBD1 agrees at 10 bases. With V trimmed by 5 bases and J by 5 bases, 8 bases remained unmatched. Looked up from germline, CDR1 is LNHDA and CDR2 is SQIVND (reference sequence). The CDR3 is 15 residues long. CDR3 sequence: CASSLPGQGWETQYF. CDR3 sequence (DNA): TGTGCCAGTAGTCTACCGGGACAGGGGTGGGAGACCCAGTACTTC.